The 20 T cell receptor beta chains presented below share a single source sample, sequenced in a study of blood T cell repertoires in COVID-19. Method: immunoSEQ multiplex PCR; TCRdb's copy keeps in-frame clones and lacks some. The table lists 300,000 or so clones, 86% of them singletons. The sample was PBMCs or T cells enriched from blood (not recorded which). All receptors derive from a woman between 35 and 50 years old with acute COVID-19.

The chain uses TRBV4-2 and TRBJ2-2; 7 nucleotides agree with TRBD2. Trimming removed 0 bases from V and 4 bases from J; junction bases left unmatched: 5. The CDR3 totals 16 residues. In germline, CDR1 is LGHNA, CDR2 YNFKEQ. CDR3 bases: TGTGCCAGCAGCCAAGATTTAGGCGGGGGCACCGGGGAGCTGTTTTTT. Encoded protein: CASSQDLGGGTGELFF.

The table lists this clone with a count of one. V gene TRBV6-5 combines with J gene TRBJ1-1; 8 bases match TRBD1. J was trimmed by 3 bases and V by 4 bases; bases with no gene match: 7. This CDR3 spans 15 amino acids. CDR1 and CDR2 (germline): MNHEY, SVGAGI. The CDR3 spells CASSSRGPRYTEAFF. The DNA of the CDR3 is TGTGCCAGCAGTTCCAGGGGGCCGCGATACACTGAAGCTTTCTTT.

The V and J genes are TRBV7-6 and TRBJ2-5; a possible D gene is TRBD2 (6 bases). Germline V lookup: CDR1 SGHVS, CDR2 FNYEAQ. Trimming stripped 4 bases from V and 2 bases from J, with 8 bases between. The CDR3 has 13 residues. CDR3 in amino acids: CASSSTRQETQYF. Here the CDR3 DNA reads TGTGCCAGCAGCTCGACTAGGCAAGAGACCCAGTACTTC.

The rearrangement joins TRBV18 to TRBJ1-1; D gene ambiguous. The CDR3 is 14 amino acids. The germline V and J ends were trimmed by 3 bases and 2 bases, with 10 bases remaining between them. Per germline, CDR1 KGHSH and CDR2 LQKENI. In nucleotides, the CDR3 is TGTGCCAGCTCACCCGCTGCGCCCAACACTGAAGCTTTCTTT. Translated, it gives CASSPAAPNTEAFF.

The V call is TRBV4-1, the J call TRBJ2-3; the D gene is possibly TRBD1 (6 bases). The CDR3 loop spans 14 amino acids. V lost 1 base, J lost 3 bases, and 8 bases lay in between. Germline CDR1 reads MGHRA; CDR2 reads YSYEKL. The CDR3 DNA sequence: TGCGCCAGCAGCCAAGCCACAGGGACAGATACGCAGTATTTT. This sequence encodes CASSQATGTDTQYF.

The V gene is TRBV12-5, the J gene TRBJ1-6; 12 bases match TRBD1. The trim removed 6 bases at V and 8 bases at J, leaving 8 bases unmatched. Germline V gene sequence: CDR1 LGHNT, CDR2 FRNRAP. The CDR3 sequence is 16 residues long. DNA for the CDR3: TGTGCTAGTGGCACCGTCGGGACAGGGGGCGATTCACCCCTCCACTTT. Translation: CASGTVGTGGDSPLHF.

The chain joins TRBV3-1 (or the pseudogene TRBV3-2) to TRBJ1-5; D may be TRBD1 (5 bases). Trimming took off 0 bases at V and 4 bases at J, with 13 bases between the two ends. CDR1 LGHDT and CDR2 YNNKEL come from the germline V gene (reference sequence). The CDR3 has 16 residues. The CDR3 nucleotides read TGTGCCAGCAGCCAAGATGGGGGAGGTAAGAATCAGCCCCAGCATTTT. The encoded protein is CASSQDGGGKNQPQHF.

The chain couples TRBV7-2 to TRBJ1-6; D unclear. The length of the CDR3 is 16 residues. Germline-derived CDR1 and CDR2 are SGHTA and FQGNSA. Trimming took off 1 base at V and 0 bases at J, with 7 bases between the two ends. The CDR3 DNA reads TGTGCCAGCAGCTTAGGAGTGAGCTCCTATAATTCACCCCTCCACTTT. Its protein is CASSLGVSSYNSPLHF.

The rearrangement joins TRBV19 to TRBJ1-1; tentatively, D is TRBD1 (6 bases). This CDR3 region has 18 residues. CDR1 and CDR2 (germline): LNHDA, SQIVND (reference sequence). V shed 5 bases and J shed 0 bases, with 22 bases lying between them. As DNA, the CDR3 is TGTGCCAGTAGTCGGATAGGTGGGAGGGGGTTAGTGAACACTGAAGCTTTCTTT. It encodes CASSRIGGRGLVNTEAFF.

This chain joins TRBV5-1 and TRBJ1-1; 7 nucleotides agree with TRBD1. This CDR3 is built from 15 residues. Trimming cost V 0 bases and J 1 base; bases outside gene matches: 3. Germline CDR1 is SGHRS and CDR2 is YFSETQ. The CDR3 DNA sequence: TGCGCCAGCAGCTTGGGACAGGGCGGGAACACTGAAGCTTTCTTT. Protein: CASSLGQGGNTEAFF.

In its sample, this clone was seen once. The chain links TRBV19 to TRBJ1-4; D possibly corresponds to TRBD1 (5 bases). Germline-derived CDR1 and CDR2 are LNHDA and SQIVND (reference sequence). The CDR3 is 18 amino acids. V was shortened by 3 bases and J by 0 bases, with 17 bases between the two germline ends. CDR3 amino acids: CASSMVGRRASTNEKLFF. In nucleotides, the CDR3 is TGTGCCAGTAGTATGGTGGGGCGACGGGCTTCAACTAATGAAAAACTGTTTTTT.

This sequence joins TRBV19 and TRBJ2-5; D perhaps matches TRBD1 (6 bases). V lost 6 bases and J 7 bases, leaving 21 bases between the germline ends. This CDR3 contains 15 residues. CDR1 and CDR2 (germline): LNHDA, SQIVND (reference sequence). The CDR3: CASSGRGLRQGTQYF. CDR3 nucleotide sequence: TGTGCCAGTAGCGGAAGGGGGTTACGCCAGGGGACCCAGTACTTC. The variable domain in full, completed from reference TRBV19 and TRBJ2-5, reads DGGITQSPKYLFRKEGQNVTLSCEQNLNHDAMYWYRQDPGQGLRLIYYSQIVNDFQKGDIAEGYSVSREKKESFPLTVTSAQKNPTAFYLCASSGRGLRQGTQYFGPGTRLLVL.

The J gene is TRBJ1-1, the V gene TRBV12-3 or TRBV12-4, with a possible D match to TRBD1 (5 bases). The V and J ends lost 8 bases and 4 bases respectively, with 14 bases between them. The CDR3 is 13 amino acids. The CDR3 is CASPPVGGTEAFF. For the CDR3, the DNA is TGTGCCAGCCCCCCGGTGGGGGGCACTGAAGCTTTCTTT.

The CDR3 bases are TGTGCCAGCAGTTTACTATCCTTCACTACGAAGGATAACGAGCAGTACTTC. Translation: CASSLLSFTTKDNEQYF. The gene calls are TRBV28 and TRBJ2-7; no firm D call. Germline V gene lookup returns CDR1 MDHEN and CDR2 SYDVKM. Trimming cost V 2 bases and J 5 bases, with 22 bases left between them. The CDR3 has 17 residues.

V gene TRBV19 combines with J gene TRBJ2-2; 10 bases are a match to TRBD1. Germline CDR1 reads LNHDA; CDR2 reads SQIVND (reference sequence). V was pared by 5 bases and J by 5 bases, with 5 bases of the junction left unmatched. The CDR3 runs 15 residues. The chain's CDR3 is CASSPDRGYTGELFF. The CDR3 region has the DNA TGTGCCAGTAGTCCGGACAGGGGGTATACCGGGGAGCTGTTTTTT.

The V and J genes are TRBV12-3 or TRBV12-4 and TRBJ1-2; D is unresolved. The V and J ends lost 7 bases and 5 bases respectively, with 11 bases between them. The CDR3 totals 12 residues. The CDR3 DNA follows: TGTGCCAGCACTCTCTGGAGATATGGCTACACCTTC. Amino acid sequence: CASTLWRYGYTF.

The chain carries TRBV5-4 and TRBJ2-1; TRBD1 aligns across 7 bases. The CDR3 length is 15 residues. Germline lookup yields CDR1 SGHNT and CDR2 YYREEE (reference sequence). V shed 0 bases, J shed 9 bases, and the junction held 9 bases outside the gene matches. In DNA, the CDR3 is TGTGCCAGCAGCTTGGGCAAGGGGGCGTATACTGAGCAGTTCTTC. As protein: CASSLGKGAYTEQFF. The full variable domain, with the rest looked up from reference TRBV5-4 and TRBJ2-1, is ETGVTQSPTHLIKTRGQQVTLRCSSQSGHNTVSWYQQALGQGPQFIFQYYREEENGRGNFPPRFSGLQFPNYSSELNVNALELDDSALYLCASSLGKGAYTEQFFGPGTRLTVL.

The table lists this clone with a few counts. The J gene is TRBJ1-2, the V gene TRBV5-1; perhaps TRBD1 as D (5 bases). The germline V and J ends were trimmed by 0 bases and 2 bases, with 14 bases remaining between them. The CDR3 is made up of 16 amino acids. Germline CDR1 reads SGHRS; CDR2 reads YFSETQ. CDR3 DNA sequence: TGCGCCAGCAGCTTGGCCGCCCAGGGTATGAACTATGGCTACACCTTC. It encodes CASSLAAQGMNYGYTF.

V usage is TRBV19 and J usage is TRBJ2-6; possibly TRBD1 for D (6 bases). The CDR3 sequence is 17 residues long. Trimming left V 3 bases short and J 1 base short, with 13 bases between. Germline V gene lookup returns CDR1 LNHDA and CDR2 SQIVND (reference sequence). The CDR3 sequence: CASSIFLGASGANVLTF. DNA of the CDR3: TGTGCCAGTAGTATTTTTCTGGGGGCGTCTGGGGCCAACGTCCTGACTTTC.

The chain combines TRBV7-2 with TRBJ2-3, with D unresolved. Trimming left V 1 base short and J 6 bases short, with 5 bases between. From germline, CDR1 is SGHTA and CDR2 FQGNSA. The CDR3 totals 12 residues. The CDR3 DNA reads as TGTGCCAGCAGCTTAGACAAGGATACGCAGTATTTT. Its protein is CASSLDKDTQYF.